Presented here are 26 T cell receptor beta chains from one specimen sequenced in a study of blood T cell repertoires in COVID-19. Profiled with immunoSEQ multiplex PCR; TCRdb holds only in-frame clones, not every one. The sample holds around 350,000 clones, around 84% seen once. Source material: peripheral blood. Every receptor here comes from a human donor in a cohort sampled during active COVID-19.

The V call is TRBV2, the J call TRBJ2-3; D is undetermined. CDR1 and CDR2 (germline): SNHLY, FYNNEI. Trimming removed 8 bases from V and 1 base from J, with 7 bases in between. The CDR3 spans 12 residues. The CDR3 bases are TGTGCCAGCGAAACGGGCACAGATACGCAGTATTTT. Translated: CASETGTDTQYF. Supplemented by reference TRBV2 and TRBJ2-3, the full variable domain reads EPEVTQTPSHQVTQMGQEVILRCVPISNHLYFYWYRQILGQKVEFLVSFYNNEISEKSEIFDDQFSVERPDGSNFTLKIRSTKLEDSAMYFCASETGTDTQYFGPGTRLTVL.

The chain has TRBV5-6 and TRBJ2-7; TRBD1 is a possible D gene (7 bases). The V and J ends lost 2 bases and 5 bases respectively, with 17 bases between them. Looked up from germline, CDR1 is SGHDT and CDR2 is YYEEEE. The CDR3 is 15 amino acids. This CDR3 reads CASSLITRGADEQYF. DNA of the CDR3: TGTGCCAGCAGCTTAATCACCAGGGGGGCCGACGAGCAGTACTTC.

The V and J genes are TRBV12-5 and TRBJ2-7; tentatively, D is TRBD1 (5 bases). The CDR3 length is 14 residues. V was cut by 6 bases and J by 4 bases, with 16 bases left in between. The germline V gene encodes CDR1 LGHNT and CDR2 FRNRAP. The CDR3 sequence: CASGNNLGVYEQYF. For the CDR3, the DNA is TGTGCTAGTGGGAACAACTTAGGGGTATACGAGCAGTACTTC.

This clone showed up just a few times. The gene calls are TRBV11-2 and TRBJ2-7; possibly TRBD1 for D (5 bases). Trimming took off 2 bases at V and 6 bases at J, with 17 bases between the two ends. Germline lookup yields CDR1 SGHAT and CDR2 FQNNGV. This CDR3 has 15 amino acids. The CDR3 is CASSLSSTEPIEQYF. The CDR3 DNA reads as TGTGCCAGCAGCTTATCCTCGACAGAACCCATCGAGCAGTACTTC.

V gene TRBV3-1 (or the pseudogene TRBV3-2) combines with J gene TRBJ2-7; a weak D match, TRBD1 (5 bases). Trimming removed 0 bases from V and 6 bases from J, with 12 bases in between. Germline lookup yields CDR1 LGHDT and CDR2 YNNKEL (reference sequence). The CDR3 runs to 14 residues. CDR3 sequence: CASSQDLQGREQYF. CDR3 DNA: TGTGCCAGCAGCCAAGATTTGCAGGGCCGCGAGCAGTACTTC.

The chain employs TRBV5-1 and TRBJ2-5; perhaps TRBD2 as D (6 bases). Trimming stripped 4 bases from V and 1 base from J, with 14 bases between. The germline V gene has CDR1 SGHRS and CDR2 YFSETQ. The CDR3 extends over 15 amino acids. The CDR3 loop is CASSAAPGVQETQYF. The CDR3, as DNA: TGCGCCAGCAGCGCGGCCCCGGGGGTCCAAGAGACCCAGTACTTC.

The V gene is TRBV10-2, the J gene TRBJ2-1; 9 bases are a match to TRBD2. The CDR3 loop spans 16 amino acids. Germline assignment: CDR1 WSHSY and CDR2 SAAADI. J lost 0 bases, V lost 5 bases, and 5 bases had no gene match. The CDR3 DNA reads as TGCGCCAGCAGTTCGACTAGCGGTAGCTCCTACAATGAGCAGTTCTTC. Encoded protein: CASSSTSGSSYNEQFF.

The chain employs TRBV3-1 (or the pseudogene TRBV3-2) and TRBJ1-2; D remains ambiguous. There are 17 residues in the CDR3. Trimming stripped 0 bases from V and 5 bases from J, with 19 bases between. Germline CDR1 is LGHDT and CDR2 is YNNKEL (reference sequence). DNA of the CDR3: TGTGCCAGCAGCCAAGATCCGAACCGCCCCCGGAGGTATGGCTACACCTTC. It is translated as CASSQDPNRPRRYGYTF.

Here the CDR3 DNA reads TGTGCCAGCAGTCCTGATCTGATCCGGTCCAGGGGCCCTAATGAAAAACTGTTTTTT. Translated: CASSPDLIRSRGPNEKLFF. The V gene is TRBV27, the J gene TRBJ1-4, with D perhaps matching TRBD1 (6 bases). The length of the CDR3 is 19 residues. The germline V gene has CDR1 MNHEY and CDR2 SMNVEV (reference sequence). The V and J ends lost 5 bases and 3 bases respectively, with 25 bases between them.

The gene calls are TRBV5-1 and TRBJ2-2; 9 nucleotides match TRBD1. The germline V gene has CDR1 SGHRS and CDR2 YFSETQ. V gave up 3 bases and J gave up 6 bases; unmatched junction bases: 3. The CDR3 extends over 14 amino acids. The CDR3 DNA reads TGCGCCAGCAGCTGGGGGACAGGGTCCGGGGAGCTGTTTTTT. Protein sequence: CASSWGTGSGELFF.

The CDR3 spells CASSHRVTEAFF. CDR3 bases: TGTGCCAGCAGCCATCGTGTCACTGAAGCTTTCTTT. The chain uses TRBV16 and TRBJ1-1; D remains ambiguous. V was cut by 3 bases and J by 4 bases, with 6 bases left in between. This CDR3 has 12 residues. The germline V gene encodes CDR1 KGHSY and CDR2 FQNENV.

The rearrangement links TRBV5-1 to TRBJ2-5, with D possibly matching TRBD1 (6 bases). CDR3 size: 14 residues. Trimming left V 4 bases short and J 1 base short, with 11 bases between. From germline, CDR1 is SGHRS and CDR2 YFSETQ. For the CDR3, the DNA is TGCGCCAGCAGCGCCCGACAGGTCCAAGAGACCCAGTACTTC. It codes for CASSARQVQETQYF.

This clone was detected once. The V and J genes are TRBV2 and TRBJ2-2; 7 bases are shared with TRBD2. Germline V gives CDR1 SNHLY, CDR2 FYNNEI. This CDR3 has 17 amino acids. Germline trimming cut 5 bases from V and 5 bases from J; bases unmatched to any gene: 14. The CDR3 region has the DNA TGTGCCAGCAGTAGAAGTGCCAGCGGGATAAGAACCGGGGAGCTGTTTTTT. Its protein is CASSRSASGIRTGELFF.

J is TRBJ1-1 and V is TRBV21-1; the table's D call, TRBD1, has no DNA check behind it. TRBV21-1 is a known pseudogene. This CDR3 region has 19 residues. In DNA, the CDR3 is TGTGCCAGCAGCAAAAGCGCAAGACAGGGGCAGAACTTGAACACTGAAGCTTTCTTT. Encoded protein: CASSKSARQGQNLNTEAFF.

The chain combines TRBV3-1 (or the pseudogene TRBV3-2) with TRBJ2-7, with a possible D match to TRBD1 (6 bases). The CDR3 contains 13 residues. CDR1 and CDR2 from the germline V gene are LGHDT and YNNKEL (reference sequence). The V end was cut by 3 bases, the J end by 4 bases, with 10 bases between. The CDR3 sequence: CASSQGARYEQYF. DNA for the CDR3: TGTGCCAGCAGCCAGGGGGCGCGTTACGAGCAGTACTTC.

This chain connects TRBV19 to TRBJ2-1, with D possibly being TRBD2 (6 bases). V shed 8 bases and J shed 0 bases, with 17 bases lying between them. The V gene's germline CDR1 is LNHDA and CDR2 SQIVND (reference sequence). The length of the CDR3 is 16 residues. CDR3 protein: CASSGLAILSYNEQFF. The CDR3 DNA reads as TGTGCCAGTTCAGGGCTAGCGATACTCTCCTACAATGAGCAGTTCTTC.

The chain joins TRBV25-1 to TRBJ1-2; D call uncertain. V dropped 7 bases and J dropped 7 bases, with 4 bases sitting between them. Germline-derived CDR1 and CDR2 are MGHDK and SYGVNS. The CDR3 spans 9 residues. CDR3 sequence: CASIVGYTF. The CDR3 DNA reads as TGTGCCAGCATAGTTGGCTACACCTTC.

The rearrangement uses TRBV19 and TRBJ2-3; D is possibly TRBD2 (6 bases). The V gene lost 4 bases and the J gene lost 1 base, with 12 bases spanning the gap. The CDR3 consists of 15 residues. CDR1 and CDR2 (germline): LNHDA, SQIVND (reference sequence). The CDR3 loop is CASSSGGDGTDTQYF. Written as DNA, the CDR3 is TGTGCCAGTAGTAGCGGAGGGGACGGCACAGATACGCAGTATTTT.

The chain recombines TRBV3-1 (or the pseudogene TRBV3-2) with TRBJ2-5; D might be TRBD1 (5 bases). Trimming left V 0 bases short and J 0 bases short, with 17 bases between. This CDR3 has 18 residues. The germline CDR1 and CDR2 sequences are LGHDT and YNNKEL (reference sequence). CDR3 protein: CASSQEIPRALYQETQYF. Written as DNA, the CDR3 is TGTGCCAGCAGCCAAGAAATCCCCAGGGCTTTGTACCAAGAGACCCAGTACTTC.

V and J are TRBV10-1 and TRBJ1-1; D possibly corresponds to TRBD1 (6 bases). The V end was cut by 9 bases, the J end by 1 base, with 12 bases between. The CDR3 runs to 13 residues. CDR1 is WNHNN and CDR2 is SYGVQD in the germline V gene (reference sequence). This CDR3 reads CASSKQGNTEAFF. DNA of the CDR3: TGCGCCAGTTCAAAACAGGGGAACACTGAAGCTTTCTTT.

J is TRBJ1-1 and V is TRBV12-3 or TRBV12-4; 8 bases map to TRBD1. V lost 4 bases and J lost 3; bases outside the gene matches: 1. This CDR3 has 13 amino acids. The CDR3 loop is CASSSDRDTEAFF. As DNA, the CDR3 is TGTGCCAGCAGTTCGGACAGGGACACTGAAGCTTTCTTT.

This chain uses TRBV6-5 with TRBJ1-5; D gene uncertain. CDR1 is MNHEY, CDR2 SVGAGI, per germline. The V end was cut by 0 bases, the J end by 4 bases, with 4 bases between. The CDR3 covers 13 residues. CDR3 sequence: CASSYSANQPQHF. The CDR3 DNA reads TGTGCCAGCAGTTACTCGGCAAATCAGCCCCAGCATTTT.

The chain is built from TRBV27 and TRBJ1-1; D not certain. This CDR3 is 13 amino acids long. V shed 3 bases and J shed 3 bases, with 8 bases lying between them. Germline V gene sequence: CDR1 MNHEY, CDR2 SMNVEV (reference sequence). CDR3 sequence reads: CASSFWPHTEAFF. CDR3 sequence (DNA): TGTGCCAGCAGTTTTTGGCCCCACACTGAAGCTTTCTTT.

This chain connects TRBV7-8 to TRBJ2-2, with D perhaps TRBD1 (5 bases). The CDR3 has 15 amino acids. The V gene's germline CDR1 is SGHVS and CDR2 FQNEAQ. Trimming took 1 base from V and 5 from J, leaving 11 bases between them. For the CDR3, the DNA is TGTGCCAGCAGCTTAGTGACAGCCCAGACCGGGGAGCTGTTTTTT. This encodes CASSLVTAQTGELFF.

A few counts support this clone. CDR3 loop: CASRNSRSSYEQYF. In DNA, the CDR3 is TGTGCCAGCAGAAACAGCCGAAGCTCCTACGAGCAGTACTTC. The chain combines TRBV2 with TRBJ2-7, with D unclear. The CDR3 has 14 amino acids. Germline V gene sequence: CDR1 SNHLY, CDR2 FYNNEI. V lost 6 bases, J lost 0 bases, and 12 bases lay in between.

This clone was counted once. The rearrangement uses TRBV27 and TRBJ2-3; a possible D gene is TRBD2 (6 bases). Germline loops: CDR1 MNHEY, CDR2 SMNVEV (reference sequence). The CDR3 contains 15 residues. Trimming left V 6 bases short and J 0 bases short, with 13 bases between. The CDR3: CASSSSGVSTDTQYF. The CDR3 DNA is TGTGCCAGCAGCTCGTCGGGGGTCAGCACAGATACGCAGTATTTT.